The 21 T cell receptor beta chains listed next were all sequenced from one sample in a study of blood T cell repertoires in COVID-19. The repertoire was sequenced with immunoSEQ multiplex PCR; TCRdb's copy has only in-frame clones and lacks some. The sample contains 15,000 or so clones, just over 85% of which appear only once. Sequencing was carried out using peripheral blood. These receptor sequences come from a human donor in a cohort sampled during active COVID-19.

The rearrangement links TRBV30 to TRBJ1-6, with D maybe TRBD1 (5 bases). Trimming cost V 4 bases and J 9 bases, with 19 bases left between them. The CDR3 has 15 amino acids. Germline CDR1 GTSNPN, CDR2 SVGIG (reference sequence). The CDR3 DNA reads TGTGCCTGGATTGCCAAGACAGTCCTGAGTTCACCCCTCCACTTT. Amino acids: CAWIAKTVLSSPLHF.

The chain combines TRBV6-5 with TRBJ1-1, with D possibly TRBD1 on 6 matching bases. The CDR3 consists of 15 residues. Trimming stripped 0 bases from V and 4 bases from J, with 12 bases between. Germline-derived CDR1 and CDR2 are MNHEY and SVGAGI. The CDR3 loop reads CASSYSAQGSTEAFF. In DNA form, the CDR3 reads TGTGCCAGCAGTTACTCCGCACAGGGAAGCACTGAAGCTTTCTTT.

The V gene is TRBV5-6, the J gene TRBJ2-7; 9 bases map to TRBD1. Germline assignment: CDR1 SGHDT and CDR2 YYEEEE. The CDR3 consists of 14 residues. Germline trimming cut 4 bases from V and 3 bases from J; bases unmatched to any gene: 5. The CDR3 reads CASSRSGQGYEQYF. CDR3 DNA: TGTGCCAGCAGCCGATCGGGACAGGGCTACGAGCAGTACTTC.

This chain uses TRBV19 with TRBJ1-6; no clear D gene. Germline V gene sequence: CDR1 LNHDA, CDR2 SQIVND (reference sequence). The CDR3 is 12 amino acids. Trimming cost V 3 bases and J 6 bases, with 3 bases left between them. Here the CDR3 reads CASSISNSPLHF. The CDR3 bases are TGTGCCAGTAGTATCTCTAATTCACCCCTCCACTTT.

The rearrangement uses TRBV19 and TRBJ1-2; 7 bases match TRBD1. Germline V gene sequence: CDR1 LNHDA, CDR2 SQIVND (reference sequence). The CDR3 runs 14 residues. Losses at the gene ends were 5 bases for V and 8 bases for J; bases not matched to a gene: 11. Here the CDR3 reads CASSSPRTGEGYTF. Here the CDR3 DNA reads TGTGCCAGTAGTTCCCCTCGGACAGGCGAGGGCTACACCTTC. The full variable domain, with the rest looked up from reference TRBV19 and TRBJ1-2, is DGGITQSPKYLFRKEGQNVTLSCEQNLNHDAMYWYRQDPGQGLRLIYYSQIVNDFQKGDIAEGYSVSREKKESFPLTVTSAQKNPTAFYLCASSSPRTGEGYTFGSGTRLTVV.

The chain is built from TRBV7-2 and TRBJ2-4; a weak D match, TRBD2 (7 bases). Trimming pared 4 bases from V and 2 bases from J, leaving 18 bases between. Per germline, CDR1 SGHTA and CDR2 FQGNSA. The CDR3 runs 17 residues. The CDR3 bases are TGTGCCAGCAGCTCATCTCGGGGGGCCGGATCCAAAAACATTCAGTACTTC. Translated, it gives CASSSSRGAGSKNIQYF.

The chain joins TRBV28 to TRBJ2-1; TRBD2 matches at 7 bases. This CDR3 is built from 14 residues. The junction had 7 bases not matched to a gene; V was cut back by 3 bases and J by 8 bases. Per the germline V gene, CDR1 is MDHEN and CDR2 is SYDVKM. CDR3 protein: CASSLVGGNHEQFF. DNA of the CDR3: TGTGCCAGCAGTTTGGTGGGAGGGAACCATGAGCAGTTCTTC. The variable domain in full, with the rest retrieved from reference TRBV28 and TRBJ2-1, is DVKVTQSSRYLVKRTGEKVFLECVQDMDHENMFWYRQDPGLGLRLIYFSYDVKMKEKGDIPEGYSVSREKKERFSLILESASTNQTSMYLCASSLVGGNHEQFFGPGTRLTVL.

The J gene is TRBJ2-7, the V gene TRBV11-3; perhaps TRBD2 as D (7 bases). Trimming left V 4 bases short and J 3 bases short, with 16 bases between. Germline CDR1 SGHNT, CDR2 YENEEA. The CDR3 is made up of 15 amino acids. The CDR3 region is CASSWGGDTIYEQYF. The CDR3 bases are TGTGCCAGCAGCTGGGGGGGGGACACCATCTACGAGCAGTACTTC.

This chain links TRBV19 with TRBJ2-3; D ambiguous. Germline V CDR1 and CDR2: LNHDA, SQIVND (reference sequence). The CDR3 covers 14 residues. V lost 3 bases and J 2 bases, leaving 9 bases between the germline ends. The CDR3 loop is CASSISQYTDTQYF. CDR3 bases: TGTGCCAGTAGTATTAGCCAATACACAGATACGCAGTATTTT.

Here the CDR3 DNA reads TGTGCCAGCAGCCCCCTACGGGAGCTGGGAGGGGAGCTGTTTTTT. The encoded protein is CASSPLRELGGELFF. This chain joins TRBV14 and TRBJ2-2, with D maybe TRBD2 (6 bases). V shed 4 bases and J shed 8 bases, with 17 bases lying between them. The CDR3 sequence is 15 residues long. Germline V gene data show CDR1 as SGHDN and CDR2 as FVKESK.

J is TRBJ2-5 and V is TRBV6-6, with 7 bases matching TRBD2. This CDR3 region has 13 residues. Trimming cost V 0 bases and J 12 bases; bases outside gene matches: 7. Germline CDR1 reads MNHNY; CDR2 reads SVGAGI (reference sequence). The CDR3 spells CASSYSDGGKKYF. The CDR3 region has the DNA TGTGCCAGCAGTTACTCGGACGGGGGGAAGAAGTACTTC.

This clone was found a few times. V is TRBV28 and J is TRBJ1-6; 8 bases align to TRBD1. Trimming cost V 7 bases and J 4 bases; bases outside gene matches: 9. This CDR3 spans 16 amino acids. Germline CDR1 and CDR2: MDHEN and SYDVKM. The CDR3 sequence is CASNFEDRAYNSPLHF. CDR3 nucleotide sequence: TGTGCCAGCAACTTCGAGGACAGGGCGTATAATTCACCCCTCCACTTT.

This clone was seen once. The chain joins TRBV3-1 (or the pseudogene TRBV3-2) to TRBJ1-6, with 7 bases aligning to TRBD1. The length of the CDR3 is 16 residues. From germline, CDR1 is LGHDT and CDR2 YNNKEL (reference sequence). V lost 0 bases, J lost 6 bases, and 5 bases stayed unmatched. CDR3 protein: CASSQDRGNINSPLHF. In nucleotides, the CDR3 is TGTGCCAGCAGCCAAGACAGGGGGAATATTAATTCACCCCTCCACTTT.

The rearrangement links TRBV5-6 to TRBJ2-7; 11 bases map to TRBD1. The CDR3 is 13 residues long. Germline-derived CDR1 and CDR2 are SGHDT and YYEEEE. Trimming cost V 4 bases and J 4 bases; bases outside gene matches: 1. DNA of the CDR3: TGTGCCAGCAGCCGGGACAGGGGGTACGAGCAGTACTTC. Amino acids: CASSRDRGYEQYF.

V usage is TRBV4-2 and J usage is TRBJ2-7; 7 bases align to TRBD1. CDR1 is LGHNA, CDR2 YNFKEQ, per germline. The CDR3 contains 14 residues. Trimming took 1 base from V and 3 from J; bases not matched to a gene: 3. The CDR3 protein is CASSQVGDSYEQYF. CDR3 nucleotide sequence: TGTGCCAGCAGCCAAGTGGGGGACAGCTACGAGCAGTACTTC.

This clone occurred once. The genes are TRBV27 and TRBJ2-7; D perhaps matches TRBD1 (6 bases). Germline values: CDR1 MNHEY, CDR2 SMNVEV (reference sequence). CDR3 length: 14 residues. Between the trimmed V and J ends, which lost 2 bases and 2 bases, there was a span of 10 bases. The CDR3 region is CASSLLGAAYEQYF. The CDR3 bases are TGTGCCAGCAGTTTACTGGGGGCAGCCTACGAGCAGTACTTC.

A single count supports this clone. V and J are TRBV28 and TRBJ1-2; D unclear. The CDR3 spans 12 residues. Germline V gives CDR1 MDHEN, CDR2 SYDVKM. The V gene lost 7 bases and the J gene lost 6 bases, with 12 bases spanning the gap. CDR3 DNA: TGTGCCAGCAACCGAGGCGGGGATGGCTACACCTTC. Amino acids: CASNRGGDGYTF.

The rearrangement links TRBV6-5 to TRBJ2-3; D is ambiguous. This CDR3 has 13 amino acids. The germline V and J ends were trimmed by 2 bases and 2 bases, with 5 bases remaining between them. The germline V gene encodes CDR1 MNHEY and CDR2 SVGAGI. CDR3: CASSYRYTDTQYF. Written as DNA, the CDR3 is TGTGCCAGCAGTTACCGCTACACAGATACGCAGTATTTT.

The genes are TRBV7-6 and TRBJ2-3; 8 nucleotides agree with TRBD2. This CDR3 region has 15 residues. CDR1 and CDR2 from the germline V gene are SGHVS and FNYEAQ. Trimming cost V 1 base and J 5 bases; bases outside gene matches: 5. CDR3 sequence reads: CASSLEAGAEDTQYF. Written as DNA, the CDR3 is TGTGCCAGCAGCTTAGAAGCGGGAGCTGAAGATACGCAGTATTTT.

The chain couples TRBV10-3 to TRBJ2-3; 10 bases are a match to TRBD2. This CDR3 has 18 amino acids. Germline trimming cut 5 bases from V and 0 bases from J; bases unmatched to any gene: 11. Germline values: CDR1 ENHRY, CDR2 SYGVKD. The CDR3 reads CAISRGLAGALSTDTQYF. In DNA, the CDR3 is TGTGCCATCAGTAGGGGGCTAGCGGGGGCCCTAAGCACAGATACGCAGTATTTT.

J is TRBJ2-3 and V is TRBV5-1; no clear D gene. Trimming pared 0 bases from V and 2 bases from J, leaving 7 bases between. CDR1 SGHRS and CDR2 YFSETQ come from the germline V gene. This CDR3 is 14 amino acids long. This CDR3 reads CASSLVPITDTQYF. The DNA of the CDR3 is TGCGCCAGCAGCTTGGTGCCTATCACAGATACGCAGTATTTT.